The 30 T cell receptor beta chains given below trace back to one sample, sequenced in a study of molecular identifiers for immune sequencing clone quantification. Each CDR3 protein is one row after TCRdb ran MiXCR on the PCR reads. The table has tens of thousands of distinct CDR3 sequences, nearly 25% seen once. The sequenced material came from naive CD8+ T cells from blood, with Jurkat cell RNA spiked in. The subset here: FACS-sorted CD8+CD4-CCR7+CD45RA+ naive T cells. The receptor set was obtained from a human donor in good health. Some libraries in this study had Jurkat cell RNA spiked in.

The chain is built from TRBV4-3 and TRBJ2-3; D gene ambiguous. The V gene's germline CDR1 is LGHNA and CDR2 YSLEER. Trimming cost V 1 base and J 4 bases, with 6 bases left between them. CDR3 length: 13 residues. CDR3 in DNA: TGCGCCAGCAGCCAAGTCCGGGCAGATACGCAGTATTTT. Its translation: CASSQVRADTQYF.

The chain combines TRBV29-1 with TRBJ2-1, with TRBD1 identical over 8 bases. V dropped 0 bases and J dropped 6; count of bases not matched to a gene: 7. The CDR3 runs 15 residues. Germline CDR1 SQVTM, CDR2 ANQGSEA. CDR3 protein: CSVEDKDRVRNEQFF. CDR3 DNA: TGCAGCGTTGAAGATAAGGACAGGGTCCGCAATGAGCAGTTCTTC.

This clonotype was counted between two and nine times. The V call is TRBV7-9, the J call TRBJ2-7; weak D call: TRBD1 (6 bases). In germline, CDR1 is SEHNR, CDR2 FQNEAQ (reference sequence). There are 14 residues in the CDR3. Trimming took off 5 bases at V and 2 bases at J, with 13 bases between the two ends. Written as DNA, the CDR3 is TGTGCCAGCAGCCGGGATGGGGGCCCCTACGAGCAGTACTTC. This gives the protein CASSRDGGPYEQYF.

Note on this clonotype: A read error is possible here, since a much larger clone lies one base away. The CDR3 here is CGAIAENTDTQYF. The CDR3 DNA reads as TGCGGCGCTATAGCGGAGAACACAGATACGCAGTATTTT. The chain is built from TRBV29-1 and TRBJ2-3; tentative D call: TRBD2 (6 bases). The length of the CDR3 is 13 residues. Germline CDR1 and CDR2: SQVTM and ANQGSEA.

The V call is TRBV11-2, the J call TRBJ1-2; D remains ambiguous. The V gene lost 2 bases and the J gene lost 6 bases, with 7 bases spanning the gap. Looked up from germline, CDR1 is SGHAT and CDR2 is FQNNGV. The CDR3 loop spans 12 amino acids. For the CDR3, the DNA is TGTGCCAGCAGCTTAATGGCCGATGGCTACACCTTC. It yields the protein CASSLMADGYTF. Together with reference TRBV11-2 and TRBJ1-2, the CDR3 gives the full variable domain: EAGVAQSPRYKIIEKRQSVAFWCNPISGHATLYWYQQILGQGPKLLIQFQNNGVVDDSQLPKDRFSAERLKGVDSTLKIQPAKLEDSAVYLCASSLMADGYTFGSGTRLTVV.

In the case of this clonotype: A read error may account for a junction end that differs from germline. V is TRBV28 and J is TRBJ2-7; possible D gene TRBD2, 6 bases. This CDR3 comprises 16 residues. The germline gives CDR1 MDHEN, CDR2 SYDVKM. The DNA for the CDR3 is TGTGCCGGCAGTTTTGATTCCGGGGGACCAACCTACGAGCAGTACTTC. This codes for CAGSFDSGGPTYEQYF.

Of note for this clonotype: This could be a read error, since a much larger clone is one nucleotide away. The chain recombines TRBV2 with TRBJ2-4; the D is unclear. The CDR3 extends over 14 amino acids. Germline CDR1 SNHLY, CDR2 FYNNEI. The CDR3 sequence: CAGSEYLTRNPLDF. Written as DNA, the CDR3 is TGTGCCGGCAGTGAATATTTAACGAGGAATCCCTTGGACTTC. The full variable domain, with the rest looked up from reference TRBV2 and TRBJ2-4, is EPEVTQTPSHQVTQMGQEVILRCVPISNHLYFYWYRQILGQKVEFLVSFYNNEISEKSEIFDDQFSVERPDGSNFTLKIRSTKLEDSAMYFCAGSEYLTRNPLDFGAGTRLSVL.

Details on this clonotype: At one of its ends the junction is not consistent with the germline gene, which may arise from a read error. The genes are TRBV3-1 and TRBJ2-7; D unclear. There are 12 residues in the CDR3. Looked up from germline, CDR1 is LGHDT and CDR2 is YNNKEL (reference sequence). Here the CDR3 DNA reads TGTGCCAGCAGCCAAGGCCTACCGGGCTGGGGCTTC. It specifies CASSQGLPGWGF.

The table lists this clonotype with many counts. This chain links TRBV11-2 with TRBJ1-1, with D uncertain. In germline, CDR1 is SGHAT, CDR2 FQNNGV. V was pared by 4 bases and J by 2 bases, with 8 bases between. This CDR3 region has 13 residues. CDR3 DNA sequence: TGTGCCAGCAGCTCCTACAGTAACACTGAAGCTTTCTTT. Translating gives CASSSYSNTEAFF.

This clonotype has at least ten counts. The rearrangement joins TRBV4-3 to TRBJ2-3; possibly TRBD2 for D (6 bases). Trimming shortened V by 0 bases and J by 4 bases, and 17 bases separated the two germline ends. CDR3 length: 17 residues. Germline CDR1 is LGHNA and CDR2 is YSLEER. This CDR3 reads CASSQDIGSGGADTQYF. The DNA of the CDR3 is TGCGCCAGCAGCCAAGATATCGGGAGTGGCGGTGCAGATACGCAGTATTTT.

This clonotype turned up a few times. The V call is TRBV12-3 or TRBV12-4, the J call TRBJ2-7; D uncertain. Trimming left V 6 bases short and J 3 bases short, with 9 bases between. CDR3 size: 12 residues. CDR3 nucleotide sequence: TGTGCCAGCAGGTCGAGTCGCTACGAGCAGTACTTC. Its translation: CASRSSRYEQYF.

This clonotype was found a few times. CDR3 loop: CASSQDLESVPGELFF. In DNA, the CDR3 is TGCGCCAGCAGCCAAGATTTGGAATCGGTCCCCGGGGAGCTGTTTTTT. The V gene is TRBV4-1, the J gene TRBJ2-2; D is unclear. With 0 bases removed from V and 6 bases from J, the gap between germline ends came to 14 bases. The germline V gene has CDR1 MGHRA and CDR2 YSYEKL. The CDR3 loop spans 16 amino acids.

This clonotype was seen at least ten times. The chain couples TRBV13 to TRBJ1-5, with D unclear. The germline V and J ends were trimmed by 5 bases and 5 bases, with 13 bases remaining between them. CDR1 and CDR2 (germline): PRHDT, FYEKMQ (reference sequence). This CDR3 has 14 amino acids. This chain's CDR3 is CASSGRGIDQPQHF. For the CDR3, the DNA is TGTGCCAGCAGCGGCCGTGGAATAGATCAGCCCCAGCATTTT.

This clonotype was detected a few times. J is TRBJ2-3 and V is TRBV27; unclear D gene. V lost 3 bases and J lost 4, with 8 bases in between. This CDR3 spans 13 amino acids. Per germline, CDR1 MNHEY and CDR2 SMNVEV (reference sequence). CDR3 sequence: CASSLSVSDTQYF. CDR3 DNA: TGTGCCAGCAGTTTGAGTGTCTCAGATACGCAGTATTTT.

As to this clonotype: A much larger clone differs from this one at a single base, so this may be a read error. The CDR3 DNA is TGTGCCAGCAGTGAACAGAGCTATGGCTACACCTTC. Its translation is CASSEQSYGYTF. The chain joins TRBV2 to TRBJ1-2; D gene uncertain. The ends were cut back, 2 bases at V and 4 bases at J, with 5 bases in the middle. This CDR3 spans 12 amino acids. CDR1 is SNHLY, CDR2 FYNNEI, per germline.

This clonotype was counted ten times or more. The chain carries TRBV9 and TRBJ1-2; D is unresolved. Germline assignment: CDR1 SGDLS and CDR2 YYNGEE. The CDR3 length is 15 residues. Trimming took 0 bases from V and 4 from J, leaving 13 bases between them. CDR3 nucleotide sequence: TGTGCCAGCAGCGTAGCTTCAGGAAACACCTATGGCTACACCTTC. Encoded protein: CASSVASGNTYGYTF.

Details on this clonotype: The junction shows a germline mismatch at one end, possibly a read error. The rearrangement joins TRBV7-3 to TRBJ2-3; TRBD2 matches at 9 bases. This CDR3 spans 16 amino acids. Germline loops: CDR1 SGHTA, CDR2 FQGTGA. CDR3 sequence reads: CASSDLTSGSTDTQYF. CDR3 DNA: TGCGCCAGCAGCGACTTAACTAGCGGGAGCACAGATACGCAGTATTTT.

The rearrangement uses TRBV25-1 and TRBJ2-1; 10 bases line up with TRBD2. V shed 1 base and J 5 bases; nucleotides not matched to a gene: 8. Germline loops: CDR1 MGHDK, CDR2 SYGVNS. The CDR3 totals 17 residues. The CDR3: CASSESPTSGFNNEQFF. In DNA, the CDR3 is TGTGCCAGCAGTGAATCCCCGACTAGCGGGTTCAACAATGAGCAGTTCTTC.

About this clonotype: This may stem from a read error, because a much larger clone lies one nucleotide away. This chain links TRBV6-6 with TRBJ2-7; the match to TRBD2 covers 10 bases. The CDR3 covers 15 residues. Per germline, CDR1 MNHNY and CDR2 SVGAGI (reference sequence). CDR3 residues: CAGSYSSGSTYEQYF. Here the CDR3 DNA reads TGTGCCGGCAGTTACTCTAGCGGGAGTACTTACGAGCAGTACTTC.

This clonotype showed up many times. This chain connects TRBV25-1 to TRBJ2-5, with D uncertain. V was clipped by 1 base and J by 2 bases, with 8 bases between them. The CDR3 runs 14 residues. Germline V lookup: CDR1 MGHDK, CDR2 SYGVNS. CDR3 DNA: TGTGCCAGCAGTGAATGGAAGGAGCAAGAGACCCAGTACTTC. This encodes CASSEWKEQETQYF. Full variable domain (rest looked up from reference TRBV25-1 and TRBJ2-5): EADIYQTPRYLVIGTGKKITLECSQTMGHDKMYWYQQDPGMELHLIHYSYGVNSTEKGDLSSESTVSRIRTEHFPLTLESARPSHTSQYLCASSEWKEQETQYFGPGTRLLVL.

On this clonotype itself: A single base separates this from a much larger clone, so it may be a read error. The CDR3 reads CGVDTGRPPANTEAFF. CDR3 DNA: TGCGGCGTCGATACAGGCCGCCCACCAGCGAACACTGAAGCTTTCTTT. V usage is TRBV29-1 and J usage is TRBJ1-1; weak D call: TRBD1 (5 bases). The CDR3 has 16 residues. CDR1 is SQVTM, CDR2 ANQGSEA, per germline.

V is TRBV28 and J is TRBJ2-7; D is unclear. The CDR3 loop spans 10 amino acids. Germline V gene sequence: CDR1 MDHEN, CDR2 SYDVKM. The germline V and J ends were trimmed by 11 bases and 0 bases, with 5 bases remaining between them. Written as DNA, the CDR3 is TGTGCCGTGGGCTCCTACGAGCAGTACTTC. Protein product: CAVGSYEQYF.

With respect to this clonotype: At one end the junction does not follow the germline gene, possibly because of a read error. The CDR3 coding sequence is TGTGCCGGCAGTTTAGGGATGACCCCATTACTTGTAGAGACCCAGTACTTC. This gives the protein CAGSLGMTPLLVETQYF. This chain uses TRBV28 with TRBJ2-5; no clear D. This CDR3 spans 17 amino acids. Germline V gene lookup returns CDR1 MDHEN and CDR2 SYDVKM.

In DNA form, the CDR3 reads TGTGCCAGCAGCGTAGAGGCTTTAGACTTAGCCAAAAACATTCAGTACTTC. Residues: CASSVEALDLAKNIQYF. This chain connects TRBV7-2 to TRBJ2-4; unclear D gene. Germline lookup yields CDR1 SGHTA and CDR2 FQGNSA. The V end lost 5 bases, the J end lost 0 bases, and 17 bases lay between the germline ends. The CDR3 loop spans 17 amino acids.

This clonotype was detected a few times. This sequence joins TRBV5-1 and TRBJ1-1; D is unresolved. The CDR3 contains 14 residues. Trimming took 1 base from V and 0 from J, leaving 7 bases between them. Germline V gene data show CDR1 as SGHRS and CDR2 as YFSETQ. Here the CDR3 DNA reads TGCGCCAGCAGCTTGAGTTCCGTGAACACTGAAGCTTTCTTT. This encodes CASSLSSVNTEAFF.

In the case of this clonotype: A much larger clonotype is one base distant, so this may be a read error. This sequence joins TRBV9 and TRBJ1-3, with D perhaps TRBD1 (6 bases). Per the germline V gene, CDR1 is SGDLS and CDR2 is YYNGEE. The CDR3 sequence is 15 residues long. CDR3 region: CASSPHRVSGSTIYF. The CDR3 region has the DNA TGTGCCAGCAGCCCTCACAGGGTCTCTGGAAGCACCATATATTTT.

At least ten counts were recorded for this clonotype. The chain recombines TRBV4-1 with TRBJ2-3, with D possibly matching TRBD2 (6 bases). Germline-derived CDR1 and CDR2 are MGHRA and YSYEKL. V was pared by 4 bases and J by 2 bases, with 10 bases between. CDR3 length: 14 residues. The CDR3 DNA sequence: TGCGCCAGCAGCCCGGGGACTTACACAGATACGCAGTATTTT. Residues: CASSPGTYTDTQYF.

In regard to this clonotype: This may be a read error, as it is one base from a much larger clone. Since the CDR3 does not end with the conserved phenylalanine or tryptophan, this likely comes from a read error. This chain links TRBV5-1 with TRBJ1-1; 9 bases match TRBD1. Looked up from germline, CDR1 is SGHRS and CDR2 is YFSETQ. With V trimmed by 4 bases and J by 2 bases, 6 bases remained unmatched. The CDR3 sequence is 15 residues long. CDR3 region: CASSSETGGNTEAFL. The CDR3 DNA follows: TGCGCCAGCAGCAGCGAAACAGGGGGCAACACTGAAGCTTTCCTT.

CDR3 in amino acids: CATSDSKDSYGYTF. The CDR3 DNA sequence: TGTGCCACCAGTGATTCCAAGGACAGCTATGGCTACACCTTC. This chain connects TRBV24-1 to TRBJ1-2, with D possibly being TRBD1 (6 bases). This CDR3 is built from 14 residues. V was shortened by 2 bases and J by 4 bases, with 10 bases between the two germline ends. Germline V CDR1 and CDR2: KGHDR, SFDVKD.

The table lists this clonotype with many counts. The chain links TRBV25-1 to TRBJ2-2; TRBD2 matches at 9 bases. The CDR3 has 16 amino acids. The germline CDR1 and CDR2 sequences are MGHDK and SYGVNS. J lost 5 bases, V lost 0 bases, and 4 bases had no gene match. The CDR3, as DNA: TGTGCCAGCAGTGAATATTCGCTAGCGGGAACCGGGGAGCTGTTTTTT. Its protein is CASSEYSLAGTGELFF.